The present entry profiles one T cell receptor beta chain with its context. Study processing details: Reference gene primer amplification gave nucleated cell count estimates. Sequenced by immunoSEQ multiplex PCR; TCRdb stores in-frame clones only, minus some. V and J calls plus clone size are reproduced from that table; the DNA served to infer D and trimming. The data show 85,000 to 100,000 clones, 55% to 80% seen once. Germline V CDR1 and CDR2: DFQATT, SNEGSKA (reference sequence). The V end lost 3 bases, the J end lost 7 bases, and 7 bases lay between the germline ends. The CDR3 has 11 residues. These data originate in a study of blood T cell repertoires in COVID-19. The overall study: The samples span acute and convalescent COVID-19 from the United States, Italy and Spain. PBMCs, B-cell-depleted T cells, or T cells were the source of the cDNA or gDNA that made up the material.

Source material: peripheral blood. This TCR was recovered from a woman aged 55-70 years in a cohort sampled during active or convalescent COVID-19. V is TRBV20-1 and J is TRBJ1-5, with no clear D. CDR3 sequence (DNA): TGCAGTGCTAGGGAGGCCCAGCCCCAGCATTTT. This codes for CSAREAQPQHF.